The following is a T cell receptor (beta chain) sequence with its context. The entry originates in a study of blood T cell repertoires in COVID-19. Germline CDR1 LGHNA, CDR2 YSLEER. The CDR3 totals 20 residues. With V trimmed by 5 bases and J by 2 bases, 20 bases remained unmatched. As originally analysed: Cell counts per sample came from amplifying reference gene primers. Sequencing was performed with immunoSEQ multiplex PCR; in TCRdb, only in-frame clones are kept and a portion is missing. For V, J and clone size, that table is used; D and trimming come from the DNA. The repertoire holds about 140,000 clones, with over 70% as singletons.

This sequence originates from a man aged 50 to 60 with active COVID-19. The V gene is TRBV4-3, the J gene TRBJ2-3; 9 bases line up with TRBD2. The sequenced sample consisted of peripheral blood. In DNA form, the CDR3 reads TGCGCCAGCAGCTCGACGTTGGGTAGCGGGGGACCATCCCTCACAGATACGCAGTATTTT. Protein sequence: CASSSTLGSGGPSLTDTQYF.